This TCR beta chain came from a study of radiation and T cells in renal cell carcinoma. CDR1 is GTSNPN, CDR2 SVGIG, per germline (reference sequence). The CDR3 covers 12 residues. The V and J ends lost 3 bases and 6 bases respectively, with 11 bases between them. Time point described: baseline pretreatment blood. Noted treatment: 15 Gy SBRT to primary tumor, nephrectomy 4 weeks later. Clones were read by immunoSEQ multiplex PCR, and TCRdb kept only the in-frame ones, dropping some. Of 120,000 to 150,000 clones in the sample, about 88% were seen once. This specimen consisted of blood, obtained from a patient whose treatment included radiotherapy and nephrectomy. The chain links TRBV30 to TRBJ1-2, with D unclear. This clonotype was obtained from a woman in her 70s with renal cell carcinoma. The CDR3 reads CAWRVSVHGYTF. The CDR3 nucleotides read TGTGCCTGGAGAGTAAGCGTTCATGGCTACACCTTC.